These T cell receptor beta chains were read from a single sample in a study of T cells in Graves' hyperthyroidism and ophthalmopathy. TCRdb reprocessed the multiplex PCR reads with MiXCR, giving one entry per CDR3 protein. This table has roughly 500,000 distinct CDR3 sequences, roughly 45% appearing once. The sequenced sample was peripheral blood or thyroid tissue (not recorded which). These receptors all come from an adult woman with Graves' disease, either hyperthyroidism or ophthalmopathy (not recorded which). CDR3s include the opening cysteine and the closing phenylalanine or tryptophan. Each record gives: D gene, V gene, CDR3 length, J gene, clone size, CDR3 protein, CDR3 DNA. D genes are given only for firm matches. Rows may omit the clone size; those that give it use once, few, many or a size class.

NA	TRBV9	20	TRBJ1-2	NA	CASSVNNNEQFFGPGTRLTF	NA
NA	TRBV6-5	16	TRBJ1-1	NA	CASSYDRRAMNTEAFF	TGTGCCAGCAGTTACGATAGGAGAGCCATGAACACTGAAGCTTTCTTT
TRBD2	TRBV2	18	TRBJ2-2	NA	CASSDTGIAGLNTGELFF	TGTGCCAGCAGTGACACGGGGATAGCGGGCCTGAACACCGGGGAGCTGTTTTTT
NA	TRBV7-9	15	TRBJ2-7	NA	CASSGVGFYQPQQYF	TGTGCCAGCAGTGGGGTAGGGTTCTATCAGCCCCAGCAGTACTTC
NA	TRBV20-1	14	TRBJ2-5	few	CSAGVVGSGKTQYF	TGCAGTGCTGGAGTCGTTGGGTCGGGGAAGACCCAGTACTTC
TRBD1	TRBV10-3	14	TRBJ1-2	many	CAISESTGPHSDTF	TGTGCCATCAGTGAGTCGACAGGGCCCCATTCAGACACCTTC
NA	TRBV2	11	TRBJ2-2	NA	CARMDGGELFF	TGTGCCAGGATGGATGGCGGGGAGCTGTTTTTT
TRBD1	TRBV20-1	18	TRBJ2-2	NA	CSARDRLGQGKNTGELFF	TGCAGTGCTAGAGATCGTTTGGGACAGGGGAAGAACACCGGGGAGCTGTTTTTT
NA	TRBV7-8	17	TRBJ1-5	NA	CASSLASSDHGNQPQHF	TGCGCCAGCAGCTTAGCGTCGTCCGACCACGGAAATCAGCCCCAGCATTTT
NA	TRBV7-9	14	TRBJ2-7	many	CASSPLGLTYEQYF	TGTGCCAGCAGCCCGTTAGGCTTAACCTACGAGCAGTACTTC
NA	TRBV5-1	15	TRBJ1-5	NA	CASSLGVGAAQPQHF	TGCGCCAGCAGCTTGGGCGTGGGCGCGGCTCAGCCCCAGCATTTT
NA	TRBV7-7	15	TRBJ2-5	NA	CASSLAGQSGETQYF	TGTGCCAGCAGCTTAGCTGGACAGTCCGGAGAGACCCAGTACTTC
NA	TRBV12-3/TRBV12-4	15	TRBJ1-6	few	CASSSFGGRNSPLHF	TGTGCCAGCAGTTCCTTTGGGGGCCGTAATTCACCCCTCCACTTT
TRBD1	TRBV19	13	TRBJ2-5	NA	CASRDRGVETQYF	TGTGCCAGTAGGGACAGGGGAGTTGAGACCCAGTACTTC
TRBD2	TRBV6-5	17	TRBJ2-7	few	CASSYSEEGLAGVEQYF	TGTGCCAGCAGTTACTCGGAAGAGGGACTAGCGGGAGTCGAGCAGTACTTC
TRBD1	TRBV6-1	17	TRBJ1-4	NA	CASITGTGLMGNEKLFF	TGTGCCAGCATTACCGGGACAGGGCTCATGGGTAATGAAAAACTGTTTTTT
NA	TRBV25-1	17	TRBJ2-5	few	CASSADGNSLSQETQYF	TGTGCCAGCAGTGCCGACGGAAACAGTCTATCACAAGAGACCCAGTACTTC
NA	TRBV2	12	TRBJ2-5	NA	CASSLNGLAQYF	TGTGCCAGCAGCTTAAATGGTTTGGCCCAGTACTTC
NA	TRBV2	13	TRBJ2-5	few	CASSAEGIETQYF	TGTGCCAGCAGCGCCGAGGGGATAGAGACCCAGTACTTC
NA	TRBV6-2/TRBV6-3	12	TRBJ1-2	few	CATQGANYGYTF	TGTGCCACACAAGGAGCTAACTATGGCTACACCTTC
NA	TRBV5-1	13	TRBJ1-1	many	CASRTEAKKEAFF	TGCGCCAGCAGGACGGAGGCAAAGAAAGAAGCTTTCTTT
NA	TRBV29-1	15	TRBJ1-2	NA	CSVEGQDGPNYSYTF	TGCAGCGTTGAAGGACAGGATGGACCTAACTATAGCTACACCTTC
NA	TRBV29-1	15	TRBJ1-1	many	CSVESAGTQNTEAFF	TGCAGCGTTGAAAGCGCCGGGACACAAAACACTGAAGCTTTCTTT
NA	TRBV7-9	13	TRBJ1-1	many	CASSPVGATEAFF	TGTGCCAGCAGCCCAGTGGGGGCAACTGAAGCTTTCTTT
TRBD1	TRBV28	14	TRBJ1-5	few	CASSWDRVNQPQHF	TGTGCCAGCAGTTGGGACAGGGTAAATCAGCCCCAGCATTTT
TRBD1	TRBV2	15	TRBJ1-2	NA	CARGTLPTGKMDYTF	TGTGCCAGAGGAACCCTCCCGACAGGGAAGATGGACTACACCTTC
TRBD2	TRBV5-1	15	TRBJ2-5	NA	CASSLGGRHKETQYF	TGCGCCAGCAGCTTGGGCGGGAGGCACAAGGAGACCCAGTACTTC
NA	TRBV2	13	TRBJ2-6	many	CASASQSGGSSTF	TGTGCCAGCGCGTCGCAGTCGGGGGGCAGTTCGACTTTC
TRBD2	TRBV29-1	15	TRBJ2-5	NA	CSVEWGSGAQETQYF	TGCAGCGTTGAATGGGGTAGCGGGGCCCAAGAGACCCAGTACTTC
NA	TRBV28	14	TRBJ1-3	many	CASSPGQIGNTIYF	TGTGCCAGCAGTCCAGGACAGATAGGAAACACCATATATTTT
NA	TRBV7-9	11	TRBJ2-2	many	CASKGTGELFF	TGTGCCAGTAAGGGCACCGGGGAGCTGTTTTTT
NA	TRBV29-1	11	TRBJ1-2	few	CSVLWGVGYTF	TGCAGCGTTCTCTGGGGAGTCGGCTACACCTTC
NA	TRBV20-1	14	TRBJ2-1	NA	CSARARLTQGEQFF	TGCAGTGCTAGAGCGAGACTGACGCAGGGGGAGCAGTTCTTC
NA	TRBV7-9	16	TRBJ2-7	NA	CASSSSQGIQIYEQYF	TGTGCCAGCAGCTCAAGCCAGGGGATACAAATCTACGAGCAGTACTTC
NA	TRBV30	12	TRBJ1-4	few	CAWAGAVGKLFF	TGTGCCTGGGCAGGGGCGGTGGGAAAACTGTTTTTT
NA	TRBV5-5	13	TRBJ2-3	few	CASRLGVADTQYF	TGTGCCAGCAGATTGGGCGTTGCAGATACGCAGTATTTT
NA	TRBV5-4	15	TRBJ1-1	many	CASSLASGSGTEAFF	TGTGCCAGCAGCTTGGCCTCAGGGTCGGGGACTGAAGCTTTCTTT
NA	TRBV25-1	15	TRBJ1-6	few	CASSHLLGDSSPLHF	TGTGCCAGCAGTCATCTTCTAGGGGATTCTTCACCCCTCCACTTT
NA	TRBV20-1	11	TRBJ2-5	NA	CSAQPQETQYF	TGCAGTGCTCAACCTCAAGAGACCCAGTACTTC
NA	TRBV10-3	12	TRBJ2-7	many	CAIGTRTYEQYF	TGTGCCATTGGGACTCGTACCTACGAGCAGTACTTC
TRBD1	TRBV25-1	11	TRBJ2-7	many	CASSRDRAQYF	TGTGCCAGCAGCCGCGACAGGGCGCAGTACTTC
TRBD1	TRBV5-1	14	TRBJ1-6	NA	CASFRQGVRSPLHF	TGCGCCAGCTTCCGACAGGGGGTAAGGTCACCCCTCCACTTT